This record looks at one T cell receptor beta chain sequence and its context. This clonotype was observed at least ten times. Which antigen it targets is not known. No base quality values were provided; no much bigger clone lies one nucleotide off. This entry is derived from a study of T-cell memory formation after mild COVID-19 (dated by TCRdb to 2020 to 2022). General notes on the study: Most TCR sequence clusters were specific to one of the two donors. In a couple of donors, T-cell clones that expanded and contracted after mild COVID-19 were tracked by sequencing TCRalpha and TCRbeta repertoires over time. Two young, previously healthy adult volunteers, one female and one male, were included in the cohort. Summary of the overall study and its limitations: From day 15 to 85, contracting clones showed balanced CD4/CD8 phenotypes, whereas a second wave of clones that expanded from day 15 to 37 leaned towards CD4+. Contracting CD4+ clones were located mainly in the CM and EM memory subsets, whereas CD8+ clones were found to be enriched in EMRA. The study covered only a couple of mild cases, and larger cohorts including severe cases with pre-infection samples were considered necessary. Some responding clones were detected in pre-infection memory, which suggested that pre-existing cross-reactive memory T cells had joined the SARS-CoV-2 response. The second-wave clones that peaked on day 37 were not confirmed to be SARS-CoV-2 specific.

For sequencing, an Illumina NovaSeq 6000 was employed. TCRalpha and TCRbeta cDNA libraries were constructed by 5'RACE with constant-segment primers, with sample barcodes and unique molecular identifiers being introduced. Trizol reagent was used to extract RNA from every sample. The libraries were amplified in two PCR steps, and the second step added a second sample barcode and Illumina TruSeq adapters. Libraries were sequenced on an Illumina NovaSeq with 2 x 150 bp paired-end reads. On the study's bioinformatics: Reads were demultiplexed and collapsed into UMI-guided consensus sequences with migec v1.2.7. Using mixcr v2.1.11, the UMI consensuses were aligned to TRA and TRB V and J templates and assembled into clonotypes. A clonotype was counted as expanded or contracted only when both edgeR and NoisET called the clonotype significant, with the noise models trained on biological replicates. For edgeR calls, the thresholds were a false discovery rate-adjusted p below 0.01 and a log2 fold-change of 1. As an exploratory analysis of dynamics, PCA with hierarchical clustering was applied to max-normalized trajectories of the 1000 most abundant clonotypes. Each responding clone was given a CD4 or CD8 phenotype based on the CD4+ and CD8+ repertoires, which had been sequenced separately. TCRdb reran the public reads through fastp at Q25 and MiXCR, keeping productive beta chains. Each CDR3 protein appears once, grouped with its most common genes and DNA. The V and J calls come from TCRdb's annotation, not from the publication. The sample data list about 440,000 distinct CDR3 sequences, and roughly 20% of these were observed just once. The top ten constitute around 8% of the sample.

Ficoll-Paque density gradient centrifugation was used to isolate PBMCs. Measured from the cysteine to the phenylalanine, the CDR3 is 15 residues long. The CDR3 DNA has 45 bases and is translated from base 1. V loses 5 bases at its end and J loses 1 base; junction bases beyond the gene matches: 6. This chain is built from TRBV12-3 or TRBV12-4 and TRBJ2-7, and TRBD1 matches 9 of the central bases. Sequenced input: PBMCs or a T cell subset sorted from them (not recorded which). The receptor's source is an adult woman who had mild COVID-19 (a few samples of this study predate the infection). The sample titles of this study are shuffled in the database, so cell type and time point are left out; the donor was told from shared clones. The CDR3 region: CASSVPGTGSYEQYF. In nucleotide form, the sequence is TGTGCCAGCAGTGTGCCCGGGACAGGGTCCTACGAGCAGTACTTC.